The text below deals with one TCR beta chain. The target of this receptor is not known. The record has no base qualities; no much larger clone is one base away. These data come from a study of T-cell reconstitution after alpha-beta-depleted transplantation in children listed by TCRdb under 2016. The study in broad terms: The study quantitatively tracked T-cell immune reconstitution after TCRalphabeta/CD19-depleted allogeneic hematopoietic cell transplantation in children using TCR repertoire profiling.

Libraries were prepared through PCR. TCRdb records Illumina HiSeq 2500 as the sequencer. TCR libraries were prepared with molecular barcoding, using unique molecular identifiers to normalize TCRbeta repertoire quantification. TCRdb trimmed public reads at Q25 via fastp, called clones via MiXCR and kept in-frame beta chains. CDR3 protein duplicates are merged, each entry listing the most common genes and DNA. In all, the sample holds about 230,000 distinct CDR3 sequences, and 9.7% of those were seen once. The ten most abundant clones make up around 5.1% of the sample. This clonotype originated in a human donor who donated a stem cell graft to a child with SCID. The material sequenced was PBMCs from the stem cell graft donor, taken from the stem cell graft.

The CDR3 here reads CASSLGPEEYGYTF. The DNA sequence is as follows: TGTGCCAGCAGCTTGGGCCCGGAGGAATATGGCTACACCTTC. The receptor chain draws on TRBV5-6 and TRBJ1-2; the D gene is unclear. V loses 0 bases, J loses 5 bases, and the germline ends lie 11 bases apart. The CDR3 runs 14 amino acids, cysteine and phenylalanine included. The CDR3 DNA has 42 bases and is translated from base 1. CDR1 and CDR2 are drawn from the germline V gene: SGHDT, YYEEEE.